This T cell receptor beta chain comes out of a study of OX40 agonist ivuxolimab in advanced cancers. Overall study: Dose-escalation patients' cancers were hepatocellular carcinoma, melanoma, renal cell or head and neck cancer.

Libraries were prepared by immunoSEQ multiplex PCR; TCRdb keeps only in-frame clonotypes and omits some of them. This sample carries approximately 45,000 clones, approximately 83% of them seen once, and the ten largest clones take more than 12%. The length of the CDR3 is 16 residues. The chain employs TRBV21-1 and TRBJ2-7; the table's D gene call, TRBD1, was not cross checked with the DNA. TRBV21-1 is designated a pseudogene. The origin of this receptor is an adult with an advanced solid tumor such as melanoma, head and neck, liver or kidney cancer. Sequences were derived from CD4+ or CD8+ T cells sorted from blood, sampled in a trial of the OX40 agonist ivuxolimab. CDR3 coding DNA: TGTGCCAGCAGCCGACAAGGGTGGGGCCCGCACTACGAGCAGTACTTC. This translates into CASSRQGWGPHYEQYF.